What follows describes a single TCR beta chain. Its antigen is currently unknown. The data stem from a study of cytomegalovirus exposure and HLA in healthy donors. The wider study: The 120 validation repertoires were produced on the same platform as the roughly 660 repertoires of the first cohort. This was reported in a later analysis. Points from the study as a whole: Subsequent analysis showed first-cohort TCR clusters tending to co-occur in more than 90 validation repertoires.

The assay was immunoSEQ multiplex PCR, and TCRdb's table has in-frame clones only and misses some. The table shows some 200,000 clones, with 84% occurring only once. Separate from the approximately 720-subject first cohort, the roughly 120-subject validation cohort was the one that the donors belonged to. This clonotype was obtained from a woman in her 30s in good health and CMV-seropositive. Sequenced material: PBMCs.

The CDR3 coding sequence is TGTGCCAGTAGTATAGCCCCGGGGGTAGATACGCAGTATTTT. Translated, it gives CASSIAPGVDTQYF. This chain joins TRBV19 and TRBJ2-3; weak D call: TRBD2 (6 bases). With 1 base removed from V and 5 bases from J, the gap between germline ends came to 10 bases. The CDR3 is made up of 14 amino acids. Germline-derived CDR1 and CDR2 are LNHDA and SQIVND (reference sequence).